A selection of T cell receptor beta chains follows, all from one sample in a study of CD8+ T cells in alopecia areata. Assay: immunoSEQ multiplex PCR; the TCRdb copy retains only in-frame clones and omits some. The profile shows 150,000 to 200,000 clones, 50% to 65% of them singletons. This specimen was CD8+ T cells sorted from blood, taken at week 24, from a patient treated with tofacitinib. These receptors were taken from a human donor with alopecia areata. CDR3s include the opening cysteine and the closing phenylalanine or tryptophan. Fields, in order: V gene, clone size, CDR3 protein. Size is stated for part of the rows, as once, few or many counts, or as a class when the clone is expanded.

V: TRBV4-1; size: once; CDR3: CASSQDSGSGEQFF
V: TRBV27; size: few; CDR3: CASSLSGYEQYF
V: TRBV30; size: NA; CDR3: CATTSGQETQYF
V: TRBV11-2; size: few; CDR3: CASSLVPGADTQYF
V: TRBV19; size: few; CDR3: CASSQGGNNEQFF
V: TRBV23-1; size: NA; CDR3: CASSQSSGGQGAITWDAKNIQYF
V: TRBV5-6; size: few; CDR3: CASNGQFKNIQYF
V: TRBV27; size: NA; CDR3: CASSFQTTGYGYTF
V: TRBV9; size: NA; CDR3: CASSVAGTDTQYF
V: TRBV9; size: NA; CDR3: CASSPRQDNSPLHF
V: TRBV12-5; size: NA; CDR3: CASGLDREAFF
V: TRBV6-6; size: NA; CDR3: CASSSQDSNQPQHF
V: TRBV13; size: NA; CDR3: CASRYGRGLGGEQYF
V: TRBV5-6; size: NA; CDR3: CASSSWDRPQETQYF
V: TRBV27; size: once; CDR3: CASSLRLGGNPSSGANVLTF